The present T cell receptor beta chain was sequenced within a study of blood T cell repertoires in COVID-19. Study overall: The samples span acute and convalescent COVID-19 from the United States, Italy and Spain. PBMCs, B-cell-depleted T cells, or T cells were the source of the cDNA or gDNA that made up the material.

The germline V gene has CDR1 MDHEN and CDR2 SYDVKM. CDR3 size: 13 residues. V lost 6 bases, J lost 14 bases, and 13 bases stayed unmatched. Authors' data handling: The authors estimated nucleated cell counts from reference gene primer amplification. Clones were read by immunoSEQ multiplex PCR, and TCRdb kept only the in-frame ones, dropping some. V and J calls and clone size are those listed in that table; D and trimming were worked out from the DNA. The data hold about 58,000 clones, with 85% to 90% observed a single time. This chain joins TRBV28 and TRBJ1-1; 9 nucleotides agree with TRBD1. The sequence came from a man in his 60s with acute or convalescent COVID-19. The specimen was peripheral blood. The CDR3 spells CASSSTGTGPGFF. The DNA of the CDR3 is TGTGCCAGCAGCTCAACAGGGACAGGGCCCGGGTTCTTT.